The 20 T cell receptor beta chains below were found in one sample sequenced in a study of regulatory T cells in long-lasting Graves disease. Time point noted: newly diagnosed GD, antithyroid drugs for less than 3 months. PBMC RNA was the source of the TCR library. Relying on iRepertoire HTBI primers and Arm-PCR of CDR3 regions, the team built TCR beta libraries. Via MiXCR, TCRdb re-called the multiplex PCR reads, giving one row per CDR3 protein. The sample consists of about half a million distinct CDR3 sequences, approximately 12% of them appearing once. These same records also appear under a second study, on T cells in Graves' hyperthyroidism and ophthalmopathy.

This sample comprised peripheral blood mononuclear cells (PBMCs), obtained at new diagnosis, from a patient treated with antithyroid drugs. The receptors originated from a woman aged 25 to 39 with Graves disease.

This clonotype has at least ten counts. The V call is TRBV7-3, the J call TRBJ2-1, with D possibly called TRBD1 or TRBD2 (6 bases each). Trimming stripped 5 bases from V and 4 bases from J, with 15 bases between. CDR1 is SGHTA, CDR2 FQGTGA, per germline. This CDR3 spans 15 amino acids. CDR3 nucleotide sequence: TGTGCCAGCAGCCCGAGGGGGGCGGGTTACAATGAGCAGTTCTTC. Translated, it gives CASSPRGAGYNEQFF.

The chain has TRBV19 and TRBJ2-4; no clear D. The CDR3 totals 15 residues. Looked up from germline, CDR1 is LNHDA and CDR2 is SQIVND (reference sequence). V lost 3 bases and J lost 0, with 9 bases in between. For the CDR3, the DNA is TGTGCCAGTAGTATCTTGGAGACAGCCAAAAACATTCAGTACTTC. It encodes CASSILETAKNIQYF.

In this sample, this clonotype turned up a few times. This rearrangement joins TRBV20-1 to TRBJ2-1, with 8 bases lining up with TRBD1. V trimming: 3 bases; J trimming: 9 bases; junction bases outside the gene matches: 7. Germline V gives CDR1 DFQATT, CDR2 SNEGSKA (reference sequence). This CDR3 spans 13 amino acids. DNA of the CDR3: TGCAGTGCTAGCAGGGGGCATCGGGGTGAGCAGTTCTTC. It encodes CSASRGHRGEQFF.

The chain couples TRBV29-1 to TRBJ2-7; 10 positions agree with TRBD1. CDR1 and CDR2 (germline): SQVTM, ANQGSEA. The CDR3 is 12 amino acids. The trim removed 7 bases at V and 4 bases at J, leaving 4 bases unmatched. This chain's CDR3 is CSAWGQGYEQYF. The DNA of the CDR3 is TGCAGCGCATGGGGACAGGGGTACGAGCAGTACTTC.

This clonotype showed up just a few times. The V call is TRBV5-4, the J call TRBJ2-7; 7 bases map to TRBD1. This CDR3 is 15 amino acids long. Trimming cost V 1 base and J 2 bases; bases outside gene matches: 6. The V gene's germline CDR1 is SGHNT and CDR2 YYREEE (reference sequence). CDR3 residues: CASSLYQGGAYEQYF. CDR3 nucleotide sequence: TGTGCCAGCAGCTTGTATCAAGGGGGCGCCTACGAGCAGTACTTC. Together with reference TRBV5-4 and TRBJ2-7, the CDR3 gives the full variable domain: ETGVTQSPTHLIKTRGQQVTLRCSSQSGHNTVSWYQQALGQGPQFIFQYYREEENGRGNFPPRFSGLQFPNYSSELNVNALELDDSALYLCASSLYQGGAYEQYFGPGTRLTVT.

The chain employs TRBV9 and TRBJ2-1, with 8 nucleotides matching TRBD2. From germline, CDR1 is SGDLS and CDR2 YYNGEE. The CDR3 runs to 14 residues. V shed 4 bases, J shed 5 bases, and the junction held 5 bases outside the gene matches. The chain's CDR3 is CASSKTSDHNEQFF. The DNA for the CDR3 is TGTGCCAGCAGCAAGACTAGCGACCACAATGAGCAGTTCTTC.

On this clonotype: A read error may explain this, as a much larger clone is one base away. J is TRBJ1-1 and V is TRBV29-1; 7 bases align to TRBD1. Germline V gene sequence: CDR1 SQVTM, CDR2 ANQGSEA. This CDR3 comprises 14 residues. CDR3 protein: CSVALFQGDTVAFF. In DNA form, the CDR3 reads TGCAGCGTCGCGTTGTTCCAGGGGGACACTGTAGCTTTCTTT.

The table lists this clonotype with many counts. The rearrangement joins TRBV5-6 to TRBJ1-1; possibly TRBD1 for D (6 bases). This CDR3 has 13 residues. The V end lost 5 bases, the J end lost 2 bases, and 10 bases lay between the germline ends. Looked up from germline, CDR1 is SGHDT and CDR2 is YYEEEE. The CDR3 DNA reads as TGTGCCAGCAGGTCACAGGGAAACACTGAAGCTTTCTTT. This encodes CASRSQGNTEAFF.

This clonotype was counted at least ten times. V usage is TRBV9 and J usage is TRBJ2-7; 8 nucleotides line up with TRBD2. With 4 bases clipped from V and 7 bases from J, the junction kept 13 bases outside the gene matches. The germline gives CDR1 SGDLS, CDR2 YYNGEE. There are 15 residues in the CDR3. The CDR3 protein is CASSPRGAGVGEQYF. The CDR3 coding sequence is TGTGCCAGCAGCCCGCGCGGAGCGGGAGTAGGGGAGCAGTACTTC.

This clonotype has a count of ten or more. The chain couples TRBV28 to TRBJ2-1, with 7 bases lining up with TRBD2. The trim removed 8 bases at V and 0 bases at J, leaving 10 bases unmatched. There are 16 residues in the CDR3. Germline V gene data show CDR1 as MDHEN and CDR2 as SYDVKM. The CDR3 nucleotides are TGTGCCAGCTATAACGGGAGGCCATCCTCCTACAATGAGCAGTTCTTC. This translates into CASYNGRPSSYNEQFF. Filled out from reference TRBV28 and TRBJ2-1, the complete variable domain reads DVKVTQSSRYLVKRTGEKVFLECVQDMDHENMFWYRQDPGLGLRLIYFSYDVKMKEKGDIPEGYSVSREKKERFSLILESASTNQTSMYLCASYNGRPSSYNEQFFGPGTRLTVL.

The table lists this clonotype with many counts. The chain links TRBV6-2 or TRBV6-3 to TRBJ2-4; 10 bases line up with TRBD1. The junction had 15 bases not matched to a gene; V was cut back by 2 bases and J by 14 bases. Germline CDR1 MNHEY, CDR2 SVGEGT. The CDR3 has 16 amino acids. DNA for the CDR3: TGTGCCAGCAGTTACGGTGGACAGGGGGTCCCCCCCCCTGAGTACTTC. It encodes CASSYGGQGVPPPEYF.

This clonotype was observed at least ten times. This chain uses TRBV28 with TRBJ2-3, with D unclear. The germline gives CDR1 MDHEN, CDR2 SYDVKM. V was clipped by 6 bases and J by 2 bases, with 9 bases between them. This CDR3 is built from 13 residues. This CDR3 is CASRPTITDTQYF. CDR3 nucleotides: TGTGCCAGCAGGCCCACTATCACAGATACGCAGTATTTT.

This clonotype was counted a few times. The chain links TRBV6-5 to TRBJ1-1; possible D gene TRBD1, 6 bases. Trimming pared 1 base from V and 6 bases from J, leaving 15 bases between. In germline, CDR1 is MNHEY, CDR2 SVGAGI. The CDR3 length is 15 residues. The CDR3 coding sequence is TGTGCCAGCAGTTACTGGCACAGGGTTGTTCCTGAAGCTTTCTTT. This gives the protein CASSYWHRVVPEAFF.

This clonotype was detected many times. This chain uses TRBV7-9 with TRBJ2-2, with 9 nucleotides matching TRBD1. This CDR3 is built from 16 residues. V dropped 3 bases and J dropped 0; count of bases not matched to a gene: 2. Per germline, CDR1 SEHNR and CDR2 FQNEAQ (reference sequence). CDR3 amino acids: CASSFRDRANTGELFF. The CDR3 DNA is TGTGCCAGCAGCTTCCGGGACAGGGCGAACACCGGGGAGCTGTTTTTT.

This clonotype was seen more than once but under ten times. V and J are TRBV5-4 and TRBJ2-2; 12 bases agree with TRBD2. V was pared by 4 bases and J by 5 bases, with 3 bases of the junction left unmatched. The germline V gene encodes CDR1 SGHNT and CDR2 YYREEE (reference sequence). The CDR3 loop spans 15 amino acids. CDR3 in DNA: TGTGCCAGCAGCGGAGGGACTAGCGGGACCGGGGAGCTGTTTTTT. Protein product: CASSGGTSGTGELFF.

This clonotype has ten or more counts. V usage is TRBV28 and J usage is TRBJ2-7; D remains ambiguous. The CDR3 sequence is 14 residues long. Looked up from germline, CDR1 is MDHEN and CDR2 is SYDVKM. V was pared by 3 bases and J by 5 bases, with 14 bases between. The CDR3 DNA follows: TGTGCCAGCAGTTTTGTCGAGCCTCGGAACGAGCAGTACTTC. Amino acids: CASSFVEPRNEQYF.

This clonotype occurred many times. J is TRBJ2-7 and V is TRBV15; D not certain. Germline CDR1 reads LNHNV; CDR2 reads YYDKDF (reference sequence). The V end was cut by 0 bases, the J end by 4 bases, with 16 bases between. CDR3 length: 16 amino acids. The CDR3 region is CATSRDRDSFFYEQYF. In DNA form, the CDR3 reads TGTGCCACCAGCAGAGATAGAGATAGTTTTTTTTACGAGCAGTACTTC.

This clonotype was detected a few times. This rearrangement joins TRBV20-1 to TRBJ1-1, with unresolved D. Germline V gene sequence: CDR1 DFQATT, CDR2 SNEGSKA (reference sequence). Trimming removed 5 bases at V and 1 base at J, with 14 bases between. The CDR3 sequence is 14 residues long. DNA for the CDR3: TGCAGTGCTCCGATCGGCTGGTGGAACACTGAAGCTTTCTTT. Protein: CSAPIGWWNTEAFF.

The chain joins TRBV9 to TRBJ2-7; tentative D call: TRBD2 (5 bases). The CDR3 totals 14 residues. Per germline, CDR1 SGDLS and CDR2 YYNGEE. The V end lost 3 bases, the J end lost 4 bases, and 14 bases lay between the germline ends. The CDR3 nucleotides read TGTGCCAGCAGCGCATCGGAACTAGGGTACGAGCAGTACTTC. Translation gives CASSASELGYEQYF.

This clonotype was counted ten times or more. V and J are TRBV2 and TRBJ2-1, with 10 bases lining up with TRBD2. CDR3 length: 15 amino acids. Germline V gene sequence: CDR1 SNHLY, CDR2 FYNNEI. Trimming cost V 5 bases and J 9 bases; bases outside gene matches: 10. The CDR3 nucleotides are TGTGCCAGCAGTCGGAGCGGGAGGGCCGAGGCTGAGCAGTTCTTC. Translating gives CASSRSGRAEAEQFF.